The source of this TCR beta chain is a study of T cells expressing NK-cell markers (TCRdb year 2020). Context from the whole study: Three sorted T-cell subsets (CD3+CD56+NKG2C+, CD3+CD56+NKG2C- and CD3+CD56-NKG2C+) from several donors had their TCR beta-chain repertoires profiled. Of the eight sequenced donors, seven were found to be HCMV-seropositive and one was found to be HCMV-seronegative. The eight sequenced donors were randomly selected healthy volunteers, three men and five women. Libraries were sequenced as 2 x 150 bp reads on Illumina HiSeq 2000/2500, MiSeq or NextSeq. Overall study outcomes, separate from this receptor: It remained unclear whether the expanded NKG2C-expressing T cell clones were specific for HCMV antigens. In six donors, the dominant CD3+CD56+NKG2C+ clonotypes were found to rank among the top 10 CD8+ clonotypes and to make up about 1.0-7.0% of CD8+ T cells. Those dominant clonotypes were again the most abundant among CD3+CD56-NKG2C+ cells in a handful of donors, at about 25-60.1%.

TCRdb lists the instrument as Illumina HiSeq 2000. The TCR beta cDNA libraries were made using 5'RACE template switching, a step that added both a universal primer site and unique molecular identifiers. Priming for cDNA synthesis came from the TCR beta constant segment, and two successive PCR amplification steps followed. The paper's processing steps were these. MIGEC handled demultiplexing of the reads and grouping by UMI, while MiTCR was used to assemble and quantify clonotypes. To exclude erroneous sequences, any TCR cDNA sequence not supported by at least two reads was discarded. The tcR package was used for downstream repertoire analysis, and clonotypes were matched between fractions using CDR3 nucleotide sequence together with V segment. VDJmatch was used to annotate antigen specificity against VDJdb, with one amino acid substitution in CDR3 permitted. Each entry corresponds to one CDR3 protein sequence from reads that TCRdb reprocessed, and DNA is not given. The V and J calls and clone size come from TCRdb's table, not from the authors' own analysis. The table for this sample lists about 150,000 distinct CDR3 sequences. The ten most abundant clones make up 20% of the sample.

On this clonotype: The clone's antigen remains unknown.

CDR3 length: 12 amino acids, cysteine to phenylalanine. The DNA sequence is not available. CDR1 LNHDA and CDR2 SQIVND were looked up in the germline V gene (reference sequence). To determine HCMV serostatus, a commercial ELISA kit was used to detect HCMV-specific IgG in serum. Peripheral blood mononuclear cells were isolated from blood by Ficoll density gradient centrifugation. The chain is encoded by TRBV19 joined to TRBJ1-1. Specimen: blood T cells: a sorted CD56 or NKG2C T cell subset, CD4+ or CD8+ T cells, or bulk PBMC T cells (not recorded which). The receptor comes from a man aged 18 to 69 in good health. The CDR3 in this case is CASSMIHTEAFF.